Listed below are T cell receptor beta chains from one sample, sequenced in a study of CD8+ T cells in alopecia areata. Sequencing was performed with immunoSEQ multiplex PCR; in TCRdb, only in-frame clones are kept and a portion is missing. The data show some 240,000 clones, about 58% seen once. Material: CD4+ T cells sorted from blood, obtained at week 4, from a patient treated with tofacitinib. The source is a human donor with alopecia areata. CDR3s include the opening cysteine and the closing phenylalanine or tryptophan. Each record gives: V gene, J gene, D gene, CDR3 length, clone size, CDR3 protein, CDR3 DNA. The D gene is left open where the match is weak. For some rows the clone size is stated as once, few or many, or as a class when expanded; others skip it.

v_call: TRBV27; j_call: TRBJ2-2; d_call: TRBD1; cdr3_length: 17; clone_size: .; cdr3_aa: CASSSRRGLTGTGELFF; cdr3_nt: TGTGCCAGCAGTTCCAGAAGGGGGCTCACGGGCACCGGGGAGCTGTTTTTT
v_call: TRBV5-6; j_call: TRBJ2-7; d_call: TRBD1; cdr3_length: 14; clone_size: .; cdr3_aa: CASSLGQGAYEQYF; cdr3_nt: TGTGCCAGCAGCCTCGGACAGGGGGCCTACGAGCAGTACTTC
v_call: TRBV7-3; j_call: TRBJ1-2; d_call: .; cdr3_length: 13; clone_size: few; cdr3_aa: CASSPADGYGYTF; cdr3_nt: TGTGCCAGCAGCCCCGCTGATGGCTATGGCTACACCTTC
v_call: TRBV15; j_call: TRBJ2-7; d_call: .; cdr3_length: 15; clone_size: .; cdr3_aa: CATSRPGPSSYEQYF; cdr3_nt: TGTGCCACCAGCAGACCGGGTCCCAGCTCCTACGAGCAGTACTTC
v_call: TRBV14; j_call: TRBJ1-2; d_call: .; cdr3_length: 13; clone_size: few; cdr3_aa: CASSQVEGSGYTF; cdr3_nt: TGTGCCAGCAGCCAAGTTGAGGGAAGTGGCTACACCTTC
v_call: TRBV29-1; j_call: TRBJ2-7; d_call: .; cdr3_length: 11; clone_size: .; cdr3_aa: CSVEDPLEQYF; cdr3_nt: TGCAGCGTTGAAGATCCCCTCGAGCAGTACTTC
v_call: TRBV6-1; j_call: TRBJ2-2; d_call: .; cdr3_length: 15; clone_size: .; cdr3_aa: CASSEGAGLAGELFF; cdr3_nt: TGTGCCAGCAGTGAAGGAGCTGGGTTGGCCGGGGAGCTGTTTTTT
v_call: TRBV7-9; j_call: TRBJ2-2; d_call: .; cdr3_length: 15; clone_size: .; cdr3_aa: CASSLSRGTTGELFF; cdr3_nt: TGTGCCAGCAGCTTATCCAGGGGTACAACCGGGGAGCTGTTTTTT
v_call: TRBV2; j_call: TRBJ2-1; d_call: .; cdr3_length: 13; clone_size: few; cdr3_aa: CASSVGGENEQFF; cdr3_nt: TGTGCCAGCAGTGTAGGCGGGGAGAATGAGCAGTTCTTC
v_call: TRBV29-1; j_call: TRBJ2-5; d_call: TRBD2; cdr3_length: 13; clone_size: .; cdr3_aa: CSVYSGGDETQYF; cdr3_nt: TGCAGCGTCTATAGCGGGGGGGACGAGACCCAGTACTTC
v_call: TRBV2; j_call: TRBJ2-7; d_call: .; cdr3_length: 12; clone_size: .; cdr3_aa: CASSTGTYEQYF; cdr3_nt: TGTGCCAGCAGTACCGGAACCTACGAGCAGTACTTC